These 22 T cell receptor beta chains originate from one sample sequenced in a study of T cells after yellow fever vaccination. TCRdb processed the 5' RACE reads anew with MiXCR; each CDR3 protein has one entry. This sample yields fewer than 450,000 distinct CDR3 sequences, of which more than 9% are seen a single time; around 20% belongs to the top ten. This specimen consisted of PBMCs, obtained on the day of the first yellow fever vaccination. The receptors originated from a man aged 18 to 30 who received the YFV17D yellow fever vaccine.

CDR3 loop: CASSLEDREGEQYF. CDR3 in DNA: TGCGCCAGCAGCTTAGAAGACAGGGAAGGCGAGCAGTACTTC. The rearrangement joins TRBV5-1 to TRBJ2-7; 7 positions match TRBD1. CDR3 length: 14 amino acids. V shed 2 bases, J shed 6 bases, and the junction held 8 bases outside the gene matches. Germline lookup yields CDR1 SGHRS and CDR2 YFSETQ.

J is TRBJ2-2 and V is TRBV7-2; 10 bases agree with TRBD2. The trim removed 1 base at V and 6 bases at J, leaving 2 bases unmatched. The CDR3 is made up of 15 amino acids. In germline, CDR1 is SGHTA, CDR2 FQGNSA. In DNA, the CDR3 is TGTGCCAGCAGCTTAGTACTAGCGGGGTCCGGGGAGCTGTTTTTT. Translated, it gives CASSLVLAGSGELFF.

The V call is TRBV5-4, the J call TRBJ2-3; D not resolved. The CDR3 covers 13 residues. Germline CDR1 is SGHNT and CDR2 is YYREEE (reference sequence). The V end was cut by 0 bases, the J end by 4 bases, with 6 bases between. CDR3 in DNA: TGTGCCAGCAGCTTGGAACCCGCAGATACGCAGTATTTT. This translates into CASSLEPADTQYF.

This chain connects TRBV5-1 to TRBJ2-3, with 9 bases aligning to TRBD2. The V gene's germline CDR1 is SGHRS and CDR2 YFSETQ. This CDR3 comprises 17 residues. The trim removed 1 base at V and 0 bases at J, leaving 6 bases unmatched. The DNA of the CDR3 is TGCGCCAGCAGCTTGAACGAGCGGGGGGCCAGCACAGATACGCAGTATTTT. As protein: CASSLNERGASTDTQYF.

CDR3 nucleotide sequence: TGTGCCAGCAGCCCCAGGGAGGGCCTCAGTTCCACCTTC. It encodes CASSPREGLSSTF. This chain uses TRBV5-4 with TRBJ1-2; D may be TRBD1 (5 bases). CDR3 length equals 13 residues. The V and J ends lost 4 bases and 13 bases respectively, with 20 bases between them. Looked up from germline, CDR1 is SGHNT and CDR2 is YYREEE (reference sequence).

The chain joins TRBV7-7 to TRBJ2-5; D not certain. In germline, CDR1 is SSHAT, CDR2 FNYEAQ (reference sequence). The CDR3 spans 13 residues. The germline V and J ends were trimmed by 6 bases and 5 bases, with 13 bases remaining between them. This chain's CDR3 is CASRQDARETQYF. In DNA, the CDR3 is TGTGCCAGCAGGCAGGACGCCCGGGAGACCCAGTACTTC.

This clonotype was picked up a small number of times. The V call is TRBV7-3, the J call TRBJ2-1; 7 bases match TRBD1. This CDR3 region has 15 residues. With 0 bases clipped from V and 3 bases from J, the junction kept 2 bases outside the gene matches. CDR1 is SGHTA, CDR2 FQGTGA, per germline. The CDR3 loop reads CASSLTGTVYNEQFF. CDR3 coding DNA: TGTGCCAGCAGCTTAACCGGGACAGTCTACAATGAGCAGTTCTTC.

The CDR3 loop reads CATSDLSHSSGANVLTF. The CDR3 bases are TGTGCCACCAGTGATTTAAGCCACAGCTCTGGGGCCAACGTCCTGACTTTC. The V gene is TRBV24-1, the J gene TRBJ2-6; D gene ambiguous. The germline gives CDR1 KGHDR, CDR2 SFDVKD. Between the trimmed V and J ends, which lost 1 base and 0 bases, there was a span of 9 bases. There are 17 residues in the CDR3.

The V call is TRBV28, the J call TRBJ2-3; TRBD2 agrees at 12 bases. This CDR3 is 16 amino acids long. CDR1 MDHEN and CDR2 SYDVKM come from the germline V gene. Losses at the gene ends were 1 base for V and 6 bases for J; bases not matched to a gene: 5. The chain's CDR3 is CASSLSSGGVEDTQYF. The CDR3 bases are TGTGCCAGCAGTTTATCTAGCGGGGGGGTTGAGGATACGCAGTATTTT.

There are many counts of this clonotype. The J gene is TRBJ2-7, the V gene TRBV7-3, with a tentative D call TRBD1 (5 bases). Per germline, CDR1 SGHTA and CDR2 FQGTGA. Trimming stripped 0 bases from V and 5 bases from J, with 11 bases between. There are 14 residues in the CDR3. CDR3 protein: CASSLTQGSDEQYV. Here the CDR3 DNA reads TGTGCCAGCAGCTTAACGCAGGGTTCCGACGAGCAGTACGTC.

This clonotype was found a few times. V is TRBV20-1 and J is TRBJ2-3; D remains ambiguous. CDR3 size: 13 residues. Trimming took off 3 bases at V and 3 bases at J, with 10 bases between the two ends. The germline V gene has CDR1 DFQATT and CDR2 SNEGSKA (reference sequence). CDR3 residues: CSARSQVTDTQYF. The CDR3, as DNA: TGCAGTGCTAGGAGTCAAGTTACAGATACGCAGTATTTT.

This clonotype has just a few counts. The chain is built from TRBV5-1 and TRBJ1-2; unclear D gene. The V and J ends lost 1 base and 7 bases respectively, with 11 bases between them. This CDR3 is 13 amino acids long. CDR1 is SGHRS, CDR2 YFSETQ, per germline. The CDR3 protein is CASSLSPETGYTF. The DNA of the CDR3 is TGCGCCAGCAGCTTGTCTCCGGAAACTGGCTACACCTTC.

This clonotype has more than one count but fewer than ten. The rearrangement joins TRBV2 to TRBJ2-5, with 7 bases lining up with TRBD2. The CDR3 loop spans 16 amino acids. V trimming: 3 bases; J trimming: 7 bases; junction bases outside the gene matches: 14. The germline gives CDR1 SNHLY, CDR2 FYNNEI. The chain's CDR3 is CASSDPTEKREGTQYF. The DNA for the CDR3 is TGTGCCAGCAGTGATCCCACGGAAAAGAGGGAGGGGACCCAGTACTTC.

This rearrangement joins TRBV21-1 to TRBJ1-6; TRBD1 is the table's D call, not checked against the DNA. TRBV21-1 constitutes a pseudogene. This CDR3 is built from 15 residues. The DNA for the CDR3 is TGTGCCAGCAGCAAGTCGTCACGCCCGAATTCACCCCTCCACTTT. Protein: CASSKSSRPNSPLHF.

The chain is built from TRBV6-5 and TRBJ1-1, with unresolved D. The germline V gene encodes CDR1 MNHEY and CDR2 SVGAGI. The CDR3 spans 15 residues. Trimming stripped 0 bases from V and 0 bases from J, with 8 bases between. CDR3 sequence reads: CASSYSRQMNTEAFF. In DNA form, the CDR3 reads TGTGCCAGCAGTTACTCGAGGCAGATGAACACTGAAGCTTTCTTT.

J is TRBJ2-5 and V is TRBV6-2 or TRBV6-3; no firm D call. V lost 6 bases and J 2 bases, leaving 7 bases between the germline ends. Germline-derived CDR1 and CDR2 are MNHEY and SVGEGT. This CDR3 is 12 amino acids long. CDR3 in DNA: TGTGCCAGCAGCCACAGACAAGAGACCCAGTACTTC. Its protein is CASSHRQETQYF.

V gene TRBV4-1 combines with J gene TRBJ2-3; possible D gene TRBD1, 5 bases. The CDR3 has 14 amino acids. Deletions cut 3 bases from V and 5 bases from J, with 12 bases between. Germline CDR1 is MGHRA and CDR2 is YSYEKL. CDR3 coding DNA: TGCGCCAGCAGCCAGGGGCAGGCGGTAGATACGCAGTATTTT. Residues: CASSQGQAVDTQYF.

This clonotype was seen a handful of times. Here the CDR3 reads CASSPRTGHSNTEAFF. CDR3 DNA: TGTGCCAGCAGCCCTAGGACGGGACACTCGAACACTGAAGCTTTCTTT. The chain employs TRBV5-5 and TRBJ1-1; D possibly corresponds to TRBD1 (6 bases). CDR3 length: 16 residues. V shed 4 bases and J shed 1 base, with 17 bases lying between them. Germline V CDR1 and CDR2: SGHKS, YYEKEE (reference sequence).

This clonotype occurred a few times. This sequence joins TRBV7-2 and TRBJ2-7, with a possible D match to TRBD1 (6 bases). Germline CDR1 reads SGHTA; CDR2 reads FQGNSA. The V end lost 4 bases, the J end lost 3 bases, and 13 bases lay between the germline ends. The CDR3 has 14 residues. CDR3 protein: CASSSGGSLYEQYF. The DNA for the CDR3 is TGTGCCAGCAGCTCTGGGGGCTCCCTCTACGAGCAGTACTTC. Together with reference TRBV7-2 and TRBJ2-7, the CDR3 gives the full variable domain: GAGVSQSPSNKVTEKGKDVELRCDPISGHTALYWYRQSLGQGLEFLIYFQGNSAPDKSGLPSDRFSAERTGGSVSTLTIQRTQQEDSAVYLCASSSGGSLYEQYFGPGTRLTVT.

The rearrangement joins TRBV6-2 or TRBV6-3 to TRBJ2-4; D may be TRBD2 (6 bases). V shed 7 bases and J shed 1 base, with 20 bases lying between them. From germline, CDR1 is MNHEY and CDR2 SVGEGT. CDR3 length: 17 residues. The CDR3 sequence: CASTSLEGWGAKNIQYF. The DNA for the CDR3 is TGTGCCAGCACCTCCCTGGAGGGCTGGGGCGCCAAAAACATTCAGTACTTC.

CDR3 nucleotides: TGTGCCATCAGTGAAGAAGGACTACTTAACAATGAGCAGTTCTTC. Translating gives CAISEEGLLNNEQFF. This chain joins TRBV10-3 and TRBJ2-1, with D perhaps TRBD2 (6 bases). Between the trimmed V and J ends, which lost 3 bases and 5 bases, there was a span of 14 bases. CDR1 and CDR2 (germline): ENHRY, SYGVKD. CDR3 length equals 15 residues.

The gene calls are TRBV7-9 and TRBJ2-5; D not certain. CDR3 size: 14 residues. The V gene's germline CDR1 is SEHNR and CDR2 FQNEAQ (reference sequence). V dropped 3 bases and J dropped 4 bases, with 12 bases sitting between them. The CDR3 here is CASSFNSDGETQYF. For the CDR3, the DNA is TGTGCCAGCAGCTTCAACTCGGACGGAGAGACCCAGTACTTC.